These 10 T cell receptor beta chains came from one sample sequenced in a study of T cell repertoires in cytomegalovirus infection. One entry per CDR3 protein, called by TCRdb with MiXCR from the reads. The data show roughly 190,000 distinct CDR3 sequences, more than 9% seen once. The sequencing input was PBMCs. The receptors were sampled from a human donor in good health (CMV status not recorded). Some clones in this sample may be carry-over from other donors' samples.

Many counts were recorded for this clonotype. The chain carries TRBV18 and TRBJ2-5; 7 bases line up with TRBD1. Unmatched junction bases numbered 8, after V lost 2 bases and J lost 5 bases. Germline loops: CDR1 KGHSH, CDR2 LQKENI. This CDR3 is 15 amino acids long. The CDR3 nucleotides read TGTGCCAGCTCACCAGAACGACAGGGTTGGGAGACCCAGTACTTC. Encoded protein: CASSPERQGWETQYF. Full variable domain (missing parts from reference TRBV18 and TRBJ2-5): NAGVMQNPRHLVRRRGQEARLRCSPMKGHSHVYWYRQLPEEGLKFMVYLQKENIIDESGMPKERFSAEFPKEGPSILRIQQVVRGDSAAYFCASSPERQGWETQYFGPGTRLLVL.

This clonotype was detected a few times. The chain uses TRBV5-6 and TRBJ2-3; D unclear. CDR1 and CDR2 (germline): SGHDT, YYEEEE. The CDR3 contains 15 residues. Trimming took 1 base from V and 0 from J, leaving 9 bases between them. CDR3 sequence (DNA): TGTGCCAGCAGCTTGTGGGCAGGAAGCACAGATACGCAGTATTTT. This codes for CASSLWAGSTDTQYF. The full variable domain, with the rest looked up from reference TRBV5-6 and TRBJ2-3, is DAGVTQSPTHLIKTRGQQVTLRCSPKSGHDTVSWYQQALGQGPQFIFQYYEEEERQRGNFPDRFSGHQFPNYSSELNVNALLLGDSALYLCASSLWAGSTDTQYFGPGTRLTVL.

This clonotype has at least ten counts. The chain joins TRBV28 to TRBJ1-1; D gene uncertain. Trimming pared 7 bases from V and 4 bases from J, leaving 16 bases between. This CDR3 has 14 amino acids. Germline V gene lookup returns CDR1 MDHEN and CDR2 SYDVKM. This CDR3 is CASNGGSLATEAFF. For the CDR3, the DNA is TGTGCCAGCAATGGCGGAAGCCTGGCCACTGAAGCTTTCTTT.

The V gene is TRBV30, the J gene TRBJ2-2, with 9 bases matching TRBD1. Trimming removed 8 bases from V and 4 bases from J; junction bases left unmatched: 8. The germline CDR1 and CDR2 sequences are GTSNPN and SVGIG (reference sequence). The CDR3 is 14 residues long. CDR3 sequence: CALPGTGRTGELFF. DNA for the CDR3: TGTGCCCTCCCCGGGACAGGGCGCACCGGGGAGCTGTTTTTT.

This clonotype was seen ten or more times. V and J are TRBV7-2 and TRBJ2-1; 9 nucleotides align to TRBD2. The CDR3 totals 16 residues. Trimming cost V 1 base and J 7 bases; bases outside gene matches: 8. Germline-derived CDR1 and CDR2 are SGHTA and FQGNSA. The CDR3 loop reads CASSLGISGSRNEQFF. The CDR3 DNA sequence: TGTGCCAGCAGCTTAGGTATTAGCGGGAGTAGGAATGAGCAGTTCTTC.

This clonotype was counted a few times. V and J are TRBV20-1 and TRBJ1-2, with D maybe TRBD1 (5 bases). The germline V gene encodes CDR1 DFQATT and CDR2 SNEGSKA (reference sequence). The CDR3 is 12 amino acids. The V end was cut by 4 bases, the J end by 2 bases, with 8 bases between. The CDR3 protein is CSATGLNYGYTF. The CDR3 nucleotides are TGCAGTGCTACAGGGTTAAACTATGGCTACACCTTC.

The V and J genes are TRBV11-2 and TRBJ2-7; 11 bases map to TRBD2. The trim removed 4 bases at V and 4 bases at J, leaving 6 bases unmatched. The CDR3 covers 15 residues. Germline loops: CDR1 SGHAT, CDR2 FQNNGV. The CDR3 spells CASSSPGTSGYEQYF. CDR3 nucleotide sequence: TGTGCCAGCAGCTCACCCGGGACTAGCGGTTACGAGCAGTACTTC.

For this clonotype: Germline and junction disagree at one end, which may indicate a read error. The chain carries TRBV6-6 and TRBJ1-2, with 7 bases fitting TRBD1. From germline, CDR1 is MNHNY and CDR2 SVGAGI (reference sequence). This CDR3 is 13 amino acids long. CDR3 sequence (DNA): TGTGCCAGCATCGTCAGGGGGGACTATTGCTACACCTTC. This gives the protein CASIVRGDYCYTF.

This clonotype was recorded at least ten times. This sequence joins TRBV6-2 or TRBV6-3 and TRBJ2-7; 8 nucleotides agree with TRBD2. Per germline, CDR1 MNHEY and CDR2 SVGEGT. Trimming at V came to 4 bases and at J to 0 bases, leaving 5 bases not matched to a gene. The CDR3 totals 15 residues. The CDR3: CASSSTSGTSYEQYF. In nucleotides, the CDR3 is TGTGCCAGCAGTTCCACTAGCGGAACCTCCTACGAGCAGTACTTC.

This clonotype was seen repeatedly, ten times or more. The chain's CDR3 is CASSLVWGDYGYTF. CDR3 DNA sequence: TGTGCCAGCAGCTTAGTATGGGGCGACTATGGCTACACCTTC. The genes are TRBV7-2 and TRBJ1-2; possibly TRBD1 for D (5 bases). The CDR3 runs 14 residues. Trimming cost V 1 base and J 3 bases, with 9 bases left between them. Germline CDR1 and CDR2: SGHTA and FQGNSA. The variable domain in full, completed from reference TRBV7-2 and TRBJ1-2, reads GAGVSQSPSNKVTEKGKDVELRCDPISGHTALYWYRQSLGQGLEFLIYFQGNSAPDKSGLPSDRFSAERTGGSVSTLTIQRTQQEDSAVYLCASSLVWGDYGYTFGSGTRLTVV.